The 26 T cell receptor beta chains below come from one sample, sequenced in a study of human T cells and chemical hapten exposure. The time point was: patch test 3, about 24 weeks after DPC sensitization. Regarding treatment: therapeutic diphenylcyclopropenone sensitization with weekly scalp DPC. Sequencing started from total RNA isolated from unfractionated whole blood. TCRdb independently ran MiXCR on the RACE reads; one entry per CDR3 protein. This table has around 40,000 distinct CDR3 sequences, about 13% appearing once. The sample here was whole blood, taken in connection with sensitization to the hapten diphenylcyclopropenone (DPC). The origin of the receptors is a middle-aged woman with alopecia areata. Some clones in this sample may be carry-over from other donors' samples.

Many counts were recorded for this clonotype. The chain recombines TRBV18 with TRBJ2-2; maybe TRBD1 (5 bases). The CDR3 sequence is 15 residues long. The germline V and J ends were trimmed by 1 base and 3 bases, with 9 bases remaining between them. Germline V gene data show CDR1 as KGHSH and CDR2 as LQKENI. The CDR3 region has the DNA TGTGCCAGCTCACCACGACAGCCGGACACCGGGGAGCTGTTTTTT. This sequence encodes CASSPRQPDTGELFF.

This clonotype was seen more than once but under ten times. The V and J genes are TRBV11-2 and TRBJ2-3; no definite D call. Germline CDR1 is SGHAT and CDR2 is FQNNGV. Trimming took 5 bases from V and 0 from J, leaving 12 bases between them. CDR3 length: 15 amino acids. The CDR3 bases are TGTGCCAGCAGCCGACTTGGATCTAGCACAGATACGCAGTATTTT. Protein sequence: CASSRLGSSTDTQYF.

With respect to this clonotype: At one of its ends the junction is not consistent with the germline gene, which may arise from a read error. This rearrangement joins TRBV7-7 to TRBJ2-3; 13 bases are shared with TRBD2. The CDR3 sequence is 16 residues long. Germline-derived CDR1 and CDR2 are SSHAT and FNYEAQ (reference sequence). Here the CDR3 DNA reads TGTGCTAGCAGCTCCGGACTAGCGGGAGCCCCAGATACGCAGTATTTT. Amino acids: CASSSGLAGAPDTQYF.

The chain employs TRBV11-3 and TRBJ2-2; D unresolved. Germline V gene sequence: CDR1 SGHNT, CDR2 YENEEA. The CDR3 is 13 residues long. Trimming left V 0 bases short and J 5 bases short, with 4 bases between. CDR3 loop: CASSLDITGELFF. The CDR3 coding sequence is TGTGCCAGCAGCTTAGACATAACCGGGGAGCTGTTTTTT.

In its sample, this clonotype was seen many times. The chain uses TRBV18 and TRBJ1-1; maybe TRBD1 (5 bases). The CDR3 totals 13 residues. Germline V gene lookup returns CDR1 KGHSH and CDR2 LQKENI. The ends were cut back, 1 base at V and 3 bases at J, with 6 bases in the middle. The DNA of the CDR3 is TGTGCCAGCTCACCACTGGGGGACACTGAAGCTTTCTTT. Translating it yields CASSPLGDTEAFF.

The chain has TRBV5-1 and TRBJ2-5; perhaps TRBD1 as D (6 bases). Trimming shortened V by 4 bases and J by 7 bases, and 20 bases separated the two germline ends. The length of the CDR3 is 15 residues. The germline gives CDR1 SGHRS, CDR2 YFSETQ. CDR3: CASSPRWGPTGTQYF. The CDR3 nucleotides read TGCGCCAGCAGCCCAAGGTGGGGGCCTACGGGGACCCAGTACTTC.

In its sample, this clonotype was seen many times. This chain uses TRBV7-9 with TRBJ1-3; D remains unclear. The CDR3 spans 14 residues. Germline loops: CDR1 SEHNR, CDR2 FQNEAQ (reference sequence). With 6 bases removed from V and 2 bases from J, the gap between germline ends came to 11 bases. CDR3 amino acids: CASRPRSPGNTIYF. Written as DNA, the CDR3 is TGTGCCAGCAGGCCACGGAGCCCTGGAAACACCATATATTTT.

At least ten counts were recorded for this clonotype. The chain carries TRBV28 and TRBJ2-7; D not resolved. The CDR3 runs 11 residues. V dropped 3 bases and J dropped 4 bases, with 4 bases sitting between them. Germline CDR1 and CDR2: MDHEN and SYDVKM. CDR3 loop: CASSFGYEQYF. The CDR3 DNA sequence: TGTGCCAGCAGTTTTGGGTACGAGCAGTACTTC.

This clonotype has a handful of counts. This rearrangement joins TRBV10-2 to TRBJ1-6, with a tentative D call TRBD1 (5 bases). There are 15 residues in the CDR3. CDR1 and CDR2 from the germline V gene are WSHSY and SAAADI. V lost 2 bases, J lost 10 bases, and 15 bases lay in between. CDR3 in DNA: TGCGCCAGCAGTGAGCCGGGACTTATCCCGTCACCCCTCCACTTT. Its protein is CASSEPGLIPSPLHF.

This clonotype has at least ten counts. The chain employs TRBV3-1 and TRBJ1-5; D possibly corresponds to TRBD1 (5 bases). The CDR3 has 14 amino acids. Looked up from germline, CDR1 is LGHDT and CDR2 is YNNKEL (reference sequence). Deletions cut 6 bases from V and 6 bases from J, with 15 bases between. The CDR3 loop reads CASSEGTGRQPQHF. DNA of the CDR3: TGTGCCAGCAGTGAGGGGACCGGCCGTCAGCCCCAGCATTTT.

As for this clonotype: A much larger clone lies one base from this, so it may be a read error. No conserved phenylalanine or tryptophan ends this CDR3, so it is likely a read error. CDR3 loop: CSARLLEGPQYS. DNA for the CDR3: TGCAGTGCTAGATTACTAGAGGGGCCCCAGTACTCC. The chain links TRBV20-1 to TRBJ2-5; TRBD1 or TRBD2 may be the D gene (5 bases each). Trimming cost V 2 bases and J 9 bases, with 13 bases left between them. This CDR3 region has 12 residues. The germline V gene encodes CDR1 DFQATT and CDR2 SNEGSKA (reference sequence).

This clonotype was found a few times. The V and J genes are TRBV28 and TRBJ2-2; D gene uncertain. CDR3 length equals 16 residues. Germline CDR1 reads MDHEN; CDR2 reads SYDVKM. V was trimmed by 8 bases and J by 0 bases, leaving 16 bases between them. CDR3: CASFPWGFPNTGELFF. DNA of the CDR3: TGTGCCAGCTTCCCCTGGGGATTCCCGAACACCGGGGAGCTGTTTTTT.

The chain has TRBV9 and TRBJ1-6; 7 bases map to TRBD1. With 2 bases clipped from V and 9 bases from J, the junction kept 5 bases outside the gene matches. The CDR3 extends over 14 amino acids. CDR1 is SGDLS and CDR2 is YYNGEE in the germline V gene. CDR3 loop: CASSVDRERSPLHF. The CDR3 nucleotides are TGTGCCAGCAGCGTCGACAGGGAGCGTTCACCCCTCCACTTT.

This clonotype has more than one count but fewer than ten. The V call is TRBV10-3, the J call TRBJ1-2; a weak D match, TRBD1 (5 bases). CDR3 length equals 13 residues. Germline-derived CDR1 and CDR2 are ENHRY and SYGVKD. The V gene lost 3 bases and the J gene lost 2 bases, with 7 bases spanning the gap. The CDR3 here is CAISDGANYGYTF. For the CDR3, the DNA is TGTGCCATCAGTGATGGGGCGAACTATGGCTACACCTTC.

This clonotype has just a few counts. This chain links TRBV10-3 with TRBJ1-2; 8 nucleotides match TRBD1. This CDR3 comprises 14 residues. V lost 7 bases, J lost 8 bases, and 12 bases stayed unmatched. Germline V gene data show CDR1 as ENHRY and CDR2 as SYGVKD. The CDR3 is CAITQGQGAYGYTF. The CDR3, as DNA: TGTGCCATCACCCAAGGACAGGGTGCTTACGGCTACACCTTC.

This clonotype was counted many times. The V gene is TRBV28, the J gene TRBJ2-2; D not certain. CDR1 is MDHEN, CDR2 SYDVKM, per germline. The CDR3 is 12 residues long. With 7 bases removed from V and 6 bases from J, the gap between germline ends came to 9 bases. The CDR3 DNA is TGTGCCAGCAACGCCCCGGCCGGGGAGCTGTTTTTT. This translates into CASNAPAGELFF.

The chain combines TRBV27 with TRBJ2-7; D is tentatively TRBD1 or TRBD2 (5 bases each). Trimming took 3 bases from V and 0 from J, leaving 12 bases between them. Germline loops: CDR1 MNHEY, CDR2 SMNVEV (reference sequence). The CDR3 contains 15 residues. Here the CDR3 DNA reads TGTGCCAGCAGTTTGAGGGGCGGAAGCTCCTACGAGCAGTACTTC. It is translated as CASSLRGGSSYEQYF.

By frequency in the sample, this clonotype is medium-sized. This sequence joins TRBV4-3 and TRBJ1-1; D perhaps matches TRBD1 (5 bases). V was trimmed by 3 bases and J by 0 bases, leaving 14 bases between them. The CDR3 length is 16 residues. Germline V gene sequence: CDR1 LGHNA, CDR2 YSLEER. CDR3 protein: CASSHSGTGMNTEAFF. Written as DNA, the CDR3 is TGCGCCAGCAGCCATTCCGGGACGGGAATGAACACTGAAGCTTTCTTT.

This clonotype was observed many times. The chain employs TRBV5-1 and TRBJ1-1; D is perhaps TRBD1 (5 bases). CDR1 is SGHRS and CDR2 is YFSETQ in the germline V gene. Trimming removed 4 bases from V and 8 bases from J, with 12 bases in between. This CDR3 has 12 amino acids. CDR3 amino acids: CASSRGLAEAFF. In DNA form, the CDR3 reads TGCGCCAGCAGCCGGGGCTTGGCGGAAGCTTTCTTT.

This chain uses TRBV20-1 with TRBJ1-4, with D possibly being TRBD1 (6 bases). CDR3 length equals 14 residues. Trimming took off 6 bases at V and 4 bases at J, with 15 bases between the two ends. The germline V gene has CDR1 DFQATT and CDR2 SNEGSKA (reference sequence). The CDR3 nucleotides are TGCAGTGCCGAGCAGACAGGCTTTAATGAAAAACTGTTTTTT. The encoded protein is CSAEQTGFNEKLFF.

The V call is TRBV3-1, the J call TRBJ2-7; 7 positions agree with TRBD1. The CDR3 covers 14 residues. CDR1 and CDR2 from the germline V gene are LGHDT and YNNKEL (reference sequence). J gave up 9 bases and V 4 bases, and 12 bases lay outside the gene matches. The CDR3 here is CASSPYDRESGQYF. In DNA form, the CDR3 reads TGTGCCAGCAGCCCTTACGACAGGGAGTCCGGGCAGTACTTC.

The sample holds many counts of this clonotype. The rearrangement uses TRBV7-2 and TRBJ2-3; no definite D call. The CDR3 sequence is 14 residues long. V was shortened by 5 bases and J by 0 bases, with 9 bases between the two germline ends. Germline CDR1 and CDR2: SGHTA and FQGNSA. The CDR3 sequence: CASSPTTSTDTQYF. CDR3 DNA: TGTGCCAGCAGCCCGACAACTAGCACAGATACGCAGTATTTT.

The chain carries TRBV11-1 and TRBJ1-1, with D possibly TRBD1 on 6 matching bases. CDR1 is SGHAT and CDR2 is FQDESV in the germline V gene (reference sequence). Trimming left V 5 bases short and J 12 bases short, with 22 bases between. The CDR3 contains 14 residues. The CDR3 DNA follows: TGTGCCAGCAGCCCCAGAAGACAGGTGGTCTTACCTTTCTTT. Protein: CASSPRRQVVLPFF.

This clonotype was observed at least ten times. This chain links TRBV20-1 with TRBJ1-2, with unresolved D. Trimming stripped 6 bases from V and 4 bases from J, with 12 bases between. The CDR3 covers 12 residues. Germline V gene sequence: CDR1 DFQATT, CDR2 SNEGSKA (reference sequence). The chain's CDR3 is CSAVPGPYGYTF. The CDR3 nucleotides read TGCAGTGCCGTCCCTGGCCCCTATGGCTACACCTTC.

On this clonotype: A much larger clone is a single base away; this may be a read error. This chain links TRBV18 with TRBJ2-6, with D maybe TRBD1 (5 bases). The CDR3 sequence is 13 residues long. Germline V CDR1 and CDR2: KGHSH, LQKENI. The CDR3 sequence is CASSASGANVPTF. CDR3 nucleotides: TGTGCCAGCTCAGCCTCTGGGGCCAACGTCCCGACTTTC.

This clonotype has more than one count but fewer than ten. V usage is TRBV9 and J usage is TRBJ2-3; the D gene is possibly TRBD2 (6 bases). The CDR3 has 15 amino acids. V lost 0 bases and J 3 bases, leaving 11 bases between the germline ends. The germline gives CDR1 SGDLS, CDR2 YYNGEE. The CDR3 sequence is CASSVVGGRTDTQYF. The CDR3 nucleotides are TGTGCCAGCAGCGTAGTGGGGGGTAGGACAGATACGCAGTATTTT.